This TCR beta chain emerged from a study of cytotoxic CD8 clonotypes in ibrutinib-treated CLL. The repertoire was sequenced with immunoSEQ multiplex PCR; TCRdb's copy has only in-frame clones and lacks some. The sample has about 160,000 clones; about four fifths are singletons. In the case of this clone: Antigen: not known.

Overall study results and limits: Under treatment, the uncommon public clonotypes either contracted or remained stable. T-cell clonality at baseline went above that of age-matched healthy donors and rose and fell with circulating CD8+ T-cell counts.

The CDR3 length is 21 residues. The ends lost 5 bases at V and 6 bases at J; junction bases unmatched: 27. Germline V lookup: CDR1 MDHEN, CDR2 SYDVKM. The input for sequencing was PBMCs, taken after 12 months of ibrutinib treatment. The chain is built from TRBV28 and TRBJ1-4; 7 bases map to TRBD1. This receptor was taken from a human donor with chronic lymphocytic leukemia. DNA for the CDR3: TGTGCCAGCAGTCTCACAGGGGCGGGTTGGTTTGTGAGTCTGGTGGATGAAAAACTGTTTTTT. This codes for CASSLTGAGWFVSLVDEKLFF.